These T cell receptor beta chains were read from a single sample in a study of cytomegalovirus exposure and HLA in healthy donors. Some clones are missing from TCRdb's copy, which holds only in-frame ones; the method was immunoSEQ multiplex PCR. The data show 140,000 to 150,000 clones, around 80% seen once. The specimen was PBMCs. These receptors were obtained from a woman aged 40 to 50 in good health and CMV-seropositive. Each CDR3 is given with its conserved first and last residue. A D gene is named only where the DNA matches it firmly. Size is stated for part of the rows, as once, few or many counts, or as a class when the clone is expanded.

clone size,J gene,D gene,V gene,CDR3 DNA,CDR3 protein
-,TRBJ1-4,-,TRBV7-9,TGTGCCAGCAGCCCCCTGGGGCAGGAAAAACTGTTTTTT,CASSPLGQEKLFF
-,TRBJ2-5,TRBD2,TRBV28,TGTGCCAGCAGTTTAGTAGCGGGGGGGTTTCAAGAGACCCAGTACTTC,CASSLVAGGFQETQYF
-,TRBJ2-4,-,TRBV4-3,TGCGCCAGCAGCCAAGAATGTGCATACTACCTCGTCGTGCGCGCCAAAAACATTCAGTACTTC,CASSQECAYYLVVRAKNIQYF
-,TRBJ1-1,TRBD1,TRBV11-3,TGTGCCAGCAGCACCGGACAGGGCGAAAACACTGAAGCTTTCTTT,CASSTGQGENTEAFF
-,TRBJ1-1,TRBD1,TRBV7-3,TGTGCCAGCAGCCAACCCTCCGGGACAGGGGGAACTGAAGCTTTCTTT,CASSQPSGTGGTEAFF
-,TRBJ2-1,-,TRBV5-1,TGCGCCAGCAGCTCCTCGGGGTACAATGAGCAGTTCTTC,CASSSSGYNEQFF
-,TRBJ1-2,TRBD1,TRBV5-8,TGTGCCAGCAGCTTGGCCGTGGGACAGGGGACTGGGGGCTACACCTTC,CASSLAVGQGTGGYTF
once,TRBJ2-7,TRBD2,TRBV9,TGTGCCAGCAGCTCAACTAGCGGGCCGAGCTCCTACGAGCAGTACTTC,CASSSTSGPSSYEQYF
-,TRBJ2-2,-,TRBV19,TGTGCCAGTAGTTTGCACTTGGTCGGGGAGCTGTTTTTT,CASSLHLVGELFF
-,TRBJ1-4,-,TRBV30,TGTGCCTGGAGTGCGGGACATACAAATGAAAAACTGTTTTTT,CAWSAGHTNEKLFF
-,TRBJ2-1,TRBD2,TRBV5-1,TGCGCCAGCAGCTTAAAGCCGGGACTAGCGAATGAGCAGTTCTTC,CASSLKPGLANEQFF
-,TRBJ2-3,TRBD2,TRBV6-4,TGTGCCAGCAGTGAAAAACTAGCGGGGTCCGATACGCAGTATTTT,CASSEKLAGSDTQYF
-,TRBJ2-5,-,TRBV27,TGTGCCAGCAGTTCGGGCGGGATGGAGACCCAGTACTTC,CASSSGGMETQYF
-,TRBJ2-7,TRBD2,TRBV2,TGTGCCAGCACTAGCTTGGGACTAGACCATCGGGGCCTGGTGGGACACTACGAGCAGTACTTC,CASTSLGLDHRGLVGHYEQYF
-,TRBJ2-7,TRBD1,TRBV9,TGTGCCAGCAGCGTAGGTCGCCGGGGCTACAGGGGGCGCTCCCCCTACGAGCAGTACTTC,CASSVGRRGYRGRSPYEQYF
once,TRBJ2-7,TRBD1,TRBV9,TGTGCCAGCAGCTTAAGGGGACAGGGGGACTACGAGCAGTACTTC,CASSLRGQGDYEQYF